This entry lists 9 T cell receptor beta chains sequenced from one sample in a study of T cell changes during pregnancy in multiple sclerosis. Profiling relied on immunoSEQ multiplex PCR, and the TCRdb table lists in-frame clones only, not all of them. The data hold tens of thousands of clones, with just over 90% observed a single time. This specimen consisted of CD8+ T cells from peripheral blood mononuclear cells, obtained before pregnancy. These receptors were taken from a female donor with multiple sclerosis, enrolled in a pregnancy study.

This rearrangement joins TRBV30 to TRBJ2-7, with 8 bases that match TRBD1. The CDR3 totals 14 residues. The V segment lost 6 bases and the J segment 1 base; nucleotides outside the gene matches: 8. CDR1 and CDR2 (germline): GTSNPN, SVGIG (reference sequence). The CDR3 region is CACETGDASYEQYF. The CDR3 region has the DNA TGTGCCTGCGAGACAGGGGACGCATCCTACGAGCAGTACTTC. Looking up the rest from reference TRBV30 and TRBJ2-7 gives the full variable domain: SQTIHQWPATLVQPVGSPLSLECTVEGTSNPNLYWYRQAAGRGLQLLFYSVGIGQISSEVPQNLSASRPQDRQFILSSKKLLLSDSGFYLCACETGDASYEQYFGPGTRLTVT.

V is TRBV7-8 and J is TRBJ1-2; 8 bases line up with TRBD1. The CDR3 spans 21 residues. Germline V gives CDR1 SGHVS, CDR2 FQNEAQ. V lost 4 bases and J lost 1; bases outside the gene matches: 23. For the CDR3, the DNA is TGTGCCAGCAGCTATATGAAAACCCCGGGACAGGCAAATTATAATAACTATGGCTACACCTTC. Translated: CASSYMKTPGQANYNNYGYTF.

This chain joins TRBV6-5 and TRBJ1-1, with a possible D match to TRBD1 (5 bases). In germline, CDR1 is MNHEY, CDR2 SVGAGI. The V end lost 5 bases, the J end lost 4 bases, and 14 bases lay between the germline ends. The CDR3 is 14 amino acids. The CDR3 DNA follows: TGTGCCAGCAGTACATCTATGGGGGGCACTGAAGCTTTCTTT. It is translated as CASSTSMGGTEAFF.

CDR3 coding DNA: TGTGCCAGCAGCGGCGGAGGGTCTAGCGGGGGGGCGGGAAATGAGCAGTTCTTC. It translates to CASSGGGSSGGAGNEQFF. The rearrangement joins TRBV9 to TRBJ2-1; 12 nucleotides agree with TRBD2. V trimming: 3 bases; J trimming: 7 bases; junction bases outside the gene matches: 14. The CDR3 runs to 18 residues. The germline V gene has CDR1 SGDLS and CDR2 YYNGEE.

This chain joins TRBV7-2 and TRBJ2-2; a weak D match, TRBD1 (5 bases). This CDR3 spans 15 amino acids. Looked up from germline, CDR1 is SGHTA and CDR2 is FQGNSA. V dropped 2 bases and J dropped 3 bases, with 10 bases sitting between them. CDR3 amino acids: CASSLFGADTGELFF. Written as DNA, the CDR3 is TGTGCCAGCAGCTTATTTGGGGCCGACACCGGGGAGCTGTTTTTT.

CDR3 residues: CATSRGVVTGYNEQFF. In nucleotides, the CDR3 is TGTGCCACCAGCAGAGGCGTCGTGACAGGGTACAATGAGCAGTTCTTC. The chain is built from TRBV15 and TRBJ2-1; TRBD1 agrees at 7 bases. The junction had 7 bases not matched to a gene; V was cut back by 1 base and J by 4 bases. The CDR3 has 16 residues. Looked up from germline, CDR1 is LNHNV and CDR2 is YYDKDF (reference sequence).

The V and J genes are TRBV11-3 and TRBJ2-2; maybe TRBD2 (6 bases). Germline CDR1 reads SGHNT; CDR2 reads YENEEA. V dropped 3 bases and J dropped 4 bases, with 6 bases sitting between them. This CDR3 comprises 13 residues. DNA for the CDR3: TGTGCCAGCAGCTTGGGGGGCACCGGGGAGCTGTTTTTT. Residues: CASSLGGTGELFF.

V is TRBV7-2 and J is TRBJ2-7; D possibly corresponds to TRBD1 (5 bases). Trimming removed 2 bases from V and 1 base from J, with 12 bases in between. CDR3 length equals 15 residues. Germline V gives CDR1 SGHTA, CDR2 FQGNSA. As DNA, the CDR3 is TGTGCCAGCAGCTTAATGGCGACAGATTCCTACGAGCAGTACTTC. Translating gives CASSLMATDSYEQYF.

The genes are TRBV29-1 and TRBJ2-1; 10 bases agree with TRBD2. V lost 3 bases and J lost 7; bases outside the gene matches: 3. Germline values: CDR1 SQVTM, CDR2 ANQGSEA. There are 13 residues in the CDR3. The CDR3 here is CSVDGTSANEQFF. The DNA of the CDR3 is TGCAGCGTTGATGGGACTAGCGCGAATGAGCAGTTCTTC.